This TCR beta chain was captured by sequencing in a study of relationships among human T cell subsets. The V and J ends lost 3 bases and 9 bases, in that order; junction bases with no gene match: 6. In germline, CDR1 is MGHRA, CDR2 YSYEKL. The CDR3 is 15 residues long. The T cell receptor alpha and beta CDR3 regions were amplified from mRNA by semiquantitative ARM-PCR. Tagged nested gene-specific primers were used first, then communal superprimers amplified exponentially. Each CDR3 protein is one row after TCRdb ran MiXCR on the multiplex PCR reads. The sample carries 4,500 to 6,000 distinct CDR3 sequences, around 75% recorded once.

The sample taken for sequencing was total T cells sorted from blood. This rearrangement joins TRBV4-1 to TRBJ1-6, with 9 bases identical to TRBD1. The clonotype originates from a man aged 35-49 years in good health. The CDR3 region is CASSHPGQGASPLHF. DNA for the CDR3: TGCGCCAGCAGCCATCCGGGACAGGGCGCTTCACCCCTCCACTTT.